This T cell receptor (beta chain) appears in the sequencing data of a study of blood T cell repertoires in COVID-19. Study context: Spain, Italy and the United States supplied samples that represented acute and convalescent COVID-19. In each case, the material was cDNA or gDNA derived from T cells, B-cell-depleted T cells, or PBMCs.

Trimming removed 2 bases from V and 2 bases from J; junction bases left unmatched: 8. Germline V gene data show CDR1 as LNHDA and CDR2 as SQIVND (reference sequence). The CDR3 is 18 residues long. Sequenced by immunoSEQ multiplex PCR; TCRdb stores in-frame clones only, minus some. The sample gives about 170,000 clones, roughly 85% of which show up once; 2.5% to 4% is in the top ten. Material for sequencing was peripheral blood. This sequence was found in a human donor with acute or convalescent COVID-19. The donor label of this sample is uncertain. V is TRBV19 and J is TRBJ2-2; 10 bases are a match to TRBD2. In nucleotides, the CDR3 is TGTGCCAGTAGTATATTCTCTAGCGGGGGCCCTAACACCGGGGAGCTGTTTTTT. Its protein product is CASSIFSSGGPNTGELFF.